This T cell receptor (beta chain) was obtained from a study of CD8 T cells in ankylosing spondylitis. Study-level findings and limits: The clones that were linked to disease were reported to be significantly enriched in matched synovial fluid samples from ankylosing spondylitis patients.

Quantitative molecular-barcoded 5'-RACE generated the TCR beta libraries. Using its own MiXCR run on the 5' RACE reads, TCRdb lists one record per CDR3 protein. The data show approximately 240,000 distinct CDR3 sequences, about 10% seen once. About this clonotype: Its antigen is undetermined.

In germline, CDR1 is DFQATT, CDR2 SNEGSKA (reference sequence). V dropped 5 bases and J dropped 6; count of bases not matched to a gene: 10. This CDR3 has 15 residues. The source is a male donor with ankylosing spondylitis or in good health (not recorded which). The sequenced material came from blood, either unsorted or a sorted T cell fraction (not recorded which). The rearrangement uses TRBV20-1 and TRBJ2-1, with TRBD2 identical over 10 bases. CDR3 sequence reads: CSAPKLAGSRNEQFF. Here the CDR3 DNA reads TGCAGTGCTCCCAAACTAGCGGGGTCCCGCAATGAGCAGTTCTTC.